One and the same sample provided the 32 T cell receptor beta chains below, sequenced in a study of T cell responses to AZD1222 COVID-19 vaccine. Repertoires were generated with immunoSEQ multiplex PCR, while TCRdb's copy carries only in-frame clones and drops some. The data contain around 72,000 clones, roughly 82% of them singletons. This specimen was peripheral blood, taken on day 0 of AZD1222 vaccination. The receptors originated from an adult in good health.

The chain recombines TRBV7-9 with TRBJ2-1; 8 bases line up with TRBD2. The CDR3 extends over 17 amino acids. Looked up from germline, CDR1 is SEHNR and CDR2 is FQNEAQ (reference sequence). Trimming at V came to 5 bases and at J to 9 bases, leaving 18 bases not matched to a gene. CDR3 loop: CASSPPARLAMRSEQFF. The CDR3 DNA reads as TGTGCCAGCAGCCCACCTGCGAGACTAGCGATGCGGAGTGAGCAGTTCTTC.

This chain links TRBV11-3 with TRBJ1-1, with D maybe TRBD1 (6 bases). The CDR3 spans 14 residues. With 5 bases removed from V and 7 bases from J, the gap between germline ends came to 17 bases. Germline V gene lookup returns CDR1 SGHNT and CDR2 YENEEA. CDR3 protein: CASSLQYGQNEAFF. The CDR3 DNA sequence: TGTGCCAGCAGCCTCCAATATGGACAGAATGAAGCTTTCTTT.

The V gene is TRBV9, the J gene TRBJ2-1; 10 bases fit TRBD1. The CDR3 consists of 15 residues. With V trimmed by 3 bases and J by 3 bases, 3 bases remained unmatched. CDR1 is SGDLS and CDR2 is YYNGEE in the germline V gene. The CDR3: CASSGGTGVYNEQFF. The CDR3 region has the DNA TGTGCCAGCAGCGGGGGGACAGGGGTCTACAATGAGCAGTTCTTC.

The V and J genes are TRBV5-6 and TRBJ2-7; D possibly corresponds to TRBD2 (7 bases). V was clipped by 4 bases and J by 2 bases, with 16 bases between them. This CDR3 has 15 residues. The germline gives CDR1 SGHDT, CDR2 YYEEEE. CDR3 DNA: TGTGCCAGCAGCCCGGTGGGGAGGGGGGCCTACGAGCAGTACTTC. Amino acid sequence: CASSPVGRGAYEQYF.

This clone was seen more than once but under ten times. The J gene is TRBJ2-7, the V gene TRBV24-1; D gene unclear. This CDR3 contains 12 residues. Germline V gene lookup returns CDR1 KGHDR and CDR2 SFDVKD. Trimming cost V 3 bases and J 1 base, with 3 bases left between them. The CDR3 spells CATSDQSYEQYF. DNA of the CDR3: TGTGCCACCAGTGATCAATCCTACGAGCAGTACTTC.

The genes are TRBV21-1 and TRBJ2-7; the table's D call TRBD1 went unverified against the DNA. TRBV21-1 is flagged as a pseudogene. The CDR3 covers 16 residues. The CDR3 reads CASSKPSPRVFYEQYF. The CDR3 DNA reads TGTGCCAGCAGCAAACCCAGTCCCAGGGTTTTCTACGAGCAGTACTTC.

This clone was counted between two and nine times. The chain is built from TRBV29-1 and TRBJ2-7, with D unresolved. Trimming removed 4 bases from V and 2 bases from J, with 9 bases in between. CDR3 length equals 12 residues. Per the germline V gene, CDR1 is SQVTM and CDR2 is ANQGSEA. Here the CDR3 DNA reads TGCAGCGTTGCTGGGGTTACCTACGAGCAGTACTTC. The encoded protein is CSVAGVTYEQYF.

The chain links TRBV10-3 to TRBJ1-5; D gene uncertain. The CDR3 length is 14 residues. With 6 bases removed from V and 4 bases from J, the gap between germline ends came to 13 bases. Germline values: CDR1 ENHRY, CDR2 SYGVKD. This CDR3 is CAIRETGGNQPQHF. CDR3 nucleotide sequence: TGTGCCATCAGGGAGACGGGTGGGAATCAGCCCCAGCATTTT.

DNA of the CDR3: TGTGCCAGCAGCCAAGGACTAGCGGGGGGGCGGAATGAGCAGTTCTTC. This gives the protein CASSQGLAGGRNEQFF. The J gene is TRBJ2-1, the V gene TRBV12-1; the DNA was not used to check the table's D call, TRBD2. TRBV12-1 is noted as a pseudogene. This CDR3 contains 16 residues.

V and J are TRBV4-2 and TRBJ1-2, with D unclear. The CDR3 contains 18 residues. From germline, CDR1 is LGHNA and CDR2 YNFKEQ. V lost 0 bases, J lost 4 bases, and 21 bases lay in between. The CDR3 nucleotides read TGTGCCAGCAGCCAAGATGCCGCTGGAACCCAACTTTCCTATGGCTACACCTTC. Translated: CASSQDAAGTQLSYGYTF.

This chain joins TRBV12-3 or TRBV12-4 and TRBJ1-1, with TRBD1 as a possible D gene (5 bases). V lost 7 bases, J lost 1 base, and 10 bases lay in between. The CDR3 covers 13 residues. Here the CDR3 DNA reads TGTGCCAGCACTCCGGGACGGAACACTGAAGCTTTCTTT. Its translation: CASTPGRNTEAFF.

CDR3 in amino acids: CASSLSAYEQYF. The CDR3 DNA sequence: TGTGCCAGCAGCCTATCGGCCTACGAGCAGTACTTC. The chain links TRBV6-2 or TRBV6-3 to TRBJ2-7; D is uncertain. The CDR3 is 12 amino acids. CDR1 is MNHEY, CDR2 SVGEGT, per germline. V lost 6 bases and J 2 bases, leaving 8 bases between the germline ends.

The chain combines TRBV28 with TRBJ2-7; D is tentatively TRBD1 or TRBD2 (5 bases each). CDR3 size: 12 residues. The V and J ends lost 3 bases and 9 bases respectively, with 12 bases between them. The germline CDR1 and CDR2 sequences are MDHEN and SYDVKM. The CDR3 sequence is CASSFPLGGQYF. As DNA, the CDR3 is TGTGCCAGCAGTTTTCCACTTGGGGGGCAGTACTTC. The full variable domain, completed using reference TRBV28 and TRBJ2-7, is DVKVTQSSRYLVKRTGEKVFLECVQDMDHENMFWYRQDPGLGLRLIYFSYDVKMKEKGDIPEGYSVSREKKERFSLILESASTNQTSMYLCASSFPLGGQYFGPGTRLTVT.

The rearrangement uses TRBV3-1 (or the pseudogene TRBV3-2) and TRBJ2-7, with D maybe TRBD1 (7 bases). Germline CDR1 and CDR2: LGHDT and YNNKEL (reference sequence). The ends were cut back, 0 bases at V and 4 bases at J, with 19 bases in the middle. The CDR3 contains 17 residues. As DNA, the CDR3 is TGTGCCAGCAGCCAAGATAGGAGGGCAGGGGGGAGGTACGAGCAGTACTTC. Its protein product is CASSQDRRAGGRYEQYF.

This rearrangement joins TRBV3-1 (or the pseudogene TRBV3-2) to TRBJ2-1, with D possibly matching TRBD2 (6 bases). CDR3 length equals 16 residues. Germline V gene data show CDR1 as LGHDT and CDR2 as YNNKEL (reference sequence). Trimming took 4 bases from V and 0 from J, leaving 13 bases between them. As DNA, the CDR3 is TGTGCCAGCAGCCCTCGGGGACTGAGCTCCTACAATGAGCAGTTCTTC. Translation gives CASSPRGLSSYNEQFF.

This clone was recorded only once. The rearrangement uses TRBV5-1 and TRBJ1-1; 7 positions match TRBD1. CDR1 is SGHRS, CDR2 YFSETQ, per germline. The CDR3 spans 14 residues. J was trimmed by 3 bases and V by 6 bases; bases with no gene match: 8. For the CDR3, the DNA is TGCGCCAGCACTGGAGGGGGCGTCCACACTGAAGCTTTCTTT. Its translation: CASTGGGVHTEAFF.

This chain joins TRBV12-3 or TRBV12-4 and TRBJ2-7; possibly TRBD1 for D (6 bases). This CDR3 region has 12 residues. V was shortened by 5 bases and J by 7 bases, with 12 bases between the two germline ends. In DNA, the CDR3 is TGTGCCAGCAGTGCTCAGGGGTGGGAGCAGTACTTC. This sequence encodes CASSAQGWEQYF.

The rearrangement links TRBV6-5 to TRBJ2-3, with D maybe TRBD1 (5 bases). V was trimmed by 10 bases and J by 2 bases, leaving 16 bases between them. This CDR3 spans 14 amino acids. Germline values: CDR1 MNHEY, CDR2 SVGAGI. The CDR3 DNA follows: TGTGCCATATCGGAACAGGTCCACACAGATACGCAGTATTTT. This translates into CAISEQVHTDTQYF.

Details on this clone: At one end, the junction sequence differs from germline, possibly due to a read error. V and J are TRBV18 and TRBJ2-2; TRBD2 is a possible D gene (5 bases). The CDR3 has 14 amino acids. In germline, CDR1 is KGHSH, CDR2 LQKENI. The CDR3 here is CASSPSSLDGKLFF. For the CDR3, the DNA is TGTGCCAGCTCACCAAGTAGCCTAGACGGGAAGCTGTTTTTT.

The CDR3 protein is CASSLGDSNEKLFF. The CDR3 nucleotides read TGTGCCAGCAGCTTGGGTGACTCTAATGAAAAACTGTTTTTT. This chain joins TRBV11-2 and TRBJ1-4; D ambiguous. This CDR3 is built from 14 residues. V was clipped by 3 bases and J by 3 bases, with 8 bases between them. Germline V CDR1 and CDR2: SGHAT, FQNNGV. The whole variable domain, filled in from reference TRBV11-2 and TRBJ1-4, reads EAGVAQSPRYKIIEKRQSVAFWCNPISGHATLYWYQQILGQGPKLLIQFQNNGVVDDSQLPKDRFSAERLKGVDSTLKIQPAKLEDSAVYLCASSLGDSNEKLFFGSGTQLSVL.

This clone was counted a few times. V gene TRBV5-1 combines with J gene TRBJ1-3; 10 bases fit TRBD1. This CDR3 is built from 16 residues. The trim removed 4 bases at V and 8 bases at J, leaving 12 bases unmatched. Looked up from germline, CDR1 is SGHRS and CDR2 is YFSETQ. The CDR3 here is CASSPAWGQGTDTIYF. The CDR3 region has the DNA TGCGCCAGCAGCCCAGCCTGGGGACAGGGGACAGACACCATATATTTT.

The chain couples TRBV5-6 to TRBJ2-7, with TRBD2 as a possible D gene (5 bases). Trimming pared 6 bases from V and 0 bases from J, leaving 10 bases between. The CDR3 runs 13 residues. In germline, CDR1 is SGHDT, CDR2 YYEEEE. The CDR3 DNA follows: TGTGCCAGCACCTCGCGGGCCTCCTACGAGCAGTACTTC. It is translated as CASTSRASYEQYF. Supplemented by reference TRBV5-6 and TRBJ2-7, the full variable domain reads DAGVTQSPTHLIKTRGQQVTLRCSPKSGHDTVSWYQQALGQGPQFIFQYYEEEERQRGNFPDRFSGHQFPNYSSELNVNALLLGDSALYLCASTSRASYEQYFGPGTRLTVT.

The V gene is TRBV18, the J gene TRBJ1-1, with D possibly matching TRBD1 (5 bases). The CDR3 extends over 15 amino acids. Between the trimmed V and J ends, which lost 5 bases and 3 bases, there was a span of 16 bases. Germline V gene lookup returns CDR1 KGHSH and CDR2 LQKENI. In nucleotides, the CDR3 is TGTGCCAGCTCAACCAGCGGGGCTCGGGACACTGAAGCTTTCTTT. This gives the protein CASSTSGARDTEAFF.

This chain links TRBV4-1 with TRBJ1-6; D gene unclear. The germline V gene encodes CDR1 MGHRA and CDR2 YSYEKL. This CDR3 is built from 13 residues. The germline V and J ends were trimmed by 2 bases and 8 bases, with 7 bases remaining between them. CDR3 residues: CASSQTQDSPLHF. The DNA for the CDR3 is TGCGCCAGCAGCCAAACCCAAGATTCACCCCTCCACTTT.

The chain combines TRBV6-2 or TRBV6-3 with TRBJ2-7, with D maybe TRBD1 (5 bases). Trimming shortened V by 2 bases and J by 3 bases, and 8 bases separated the two germline ends. The CDR3 spans 13 residues. Germline CDR1 MNHEY, CDR2 SVGEGT. CDR3 amino acids: CASSYVDSYEQYF. As DNA, the CDR3 is TGTGCCAGCAGTTACGTTGACAGCTACGAGCAGTACTTC.

The chain uses TRBV30 and TRBJ2-7, with D perhaps matching TRBD1 or TRBD2 (5 bases each). With 2 bases removed from V and 0 bases from J, the gap between germline ends came to 14 bases. The CDR3 covers 15 residues. The germline CDR1 and CDR2 sequences are GTSNPN and SVGIG (reference sequence). The CDR3 reads CAWSSLKGPSYEQYF. Written as DNA, the CDR3 is TGTGCCTGGAGTAGTCTGAAGGGACCCTCCTACGAGCAGTACTTC.

This rearrangement joins TRBV29-1 to TRBJ1-2, with 7 bases aligning to TRBD1. The CDR3 is 14 amino acids. CDR1 and CDR2 (germline): SQVTM, ANQGSEA. V was pared by 3 bases and J by 5 bases, with 9 bases of the junction left unmatched. CDR3 sequence reads: CSVDDRERGYGYTF. CDR3 bases: TGCAGCGTTGATGACAGGGAGAGAGGATATGGCTACACCTTC.

The rearrangement uses TRBV18 and TRBJ1-2; D is uncertain. Looked up from germline, CDR1 is KGHSH and CDR2 is LQKENI. Trimming took 8 bases from V and 3 from J, leaving 13 bases between them. This CDR3 is 13 amino acids long. CDR3 sequence reads: CASQTTGYYGYTF. The CDR3 DNA reads as TGTGCCAGCCAAACCACTGGATACTATGGCTACACCTTC.

This chain connects TRBV11-3 to TRBJ2-1, with 8 bases aligning to TRBD2. Germline V lookup: CDR1 SGHNT, CDR2 YENEEA. The CDR3 has 15 residues. V lost 5 bases, J lost 10 bases, and 13 bases stayed unmatched. The CDR3 coding sequence is TGTGCCAGCAGCCCGCTATCCGGGGGGGCCTGGGAGCAGTTCTTC. This translates into CASSPLSGGAWEQFF.

This rearrangement joins TRBV7-3 to TRBJ2-3; 9 bases agree with TRBD2. Germline CDR1 and CDR2: SGHTA and FQGTGA. The CDR3 length is 15 residues. V was pared by 2 bases and J by 3 bases, with 3 bases of the junction left unmatched. The CDR3, as DNA: TGTGCCAGCAGCTTACTAGCGGGGTTGACAGATACGCAGTATTTT. This translates into CASSLLAGLTDTQYF.

The rearrangement joins TRBV12-3 or TRBV12-4 to TRBJ1-6; D is possibly TRBD1 (5 bases). The length of the CDR3 is 11 residues. The V and J ends lost 3 bases and 17 bases respectively, with 11 bases between them. Written as DNA, the CDR3 is TGTGCCAGCAGTTTGGGGACCGGGATCCACTTT. This codes for CASSLGTGIHF.

The chain uses TRBV28 and TRBJ2-7, with 8 bases identical to TRBD1. Trimming removed 4 bases from V and 0 bases from J; junction bases left unmatched: 5. This CDR3 comprises 15 residues. Germline values: CDR1 MDHEN, CDR2 SYDVKM. CDR3 region: CASSSQGTGSYEQYF. The DNA of the CDR3 is TGTGCCAGCAGTTCCCAAGGGACAGGCTCCTACGAGCAGTACTTC.